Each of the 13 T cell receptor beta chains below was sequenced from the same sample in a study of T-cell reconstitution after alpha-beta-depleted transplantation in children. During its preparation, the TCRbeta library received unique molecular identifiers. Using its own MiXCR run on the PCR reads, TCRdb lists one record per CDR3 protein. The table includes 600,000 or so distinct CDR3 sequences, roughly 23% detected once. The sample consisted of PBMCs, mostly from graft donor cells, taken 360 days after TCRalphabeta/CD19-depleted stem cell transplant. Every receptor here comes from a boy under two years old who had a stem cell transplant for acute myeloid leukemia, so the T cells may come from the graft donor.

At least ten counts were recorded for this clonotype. The CDR3 region has the DNA TGCGCCAGCAGCTTGGGTCTTGGACAGGGTCAATGGGACCAGTACTTC. It encodes CASSLGLGQGQWDQYF. The chain couples TRBV5-1 to TRBJ2-5, with 8 bases that match TRBD1. Germline V gene data show CDR1 as SGHRS and CDR2 as YFSETQ. Trimming at V came to 0 bases and at J to 10 bases, leaving 14 bases not matched to a gene. The CDR3 covers 16 residues.

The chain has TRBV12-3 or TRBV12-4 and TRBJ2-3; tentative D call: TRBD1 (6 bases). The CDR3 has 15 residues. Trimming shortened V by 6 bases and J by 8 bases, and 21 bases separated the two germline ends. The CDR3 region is CASSLDSLARSTQYF. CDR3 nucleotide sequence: TGTGCCAGCAGCTTGGACAGCTTAGCCCGTTCTACGCAGTATTTT.

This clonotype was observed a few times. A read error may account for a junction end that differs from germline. Here the CDR3 reads CASREGQDLETQYF. CDR3 bases: TGTGCCAGCAGGGAAGGACAGGACCTAGAGACCCAGTACTTC. The chain employs TRBV6-1 and TRBJ2-5, with 7 nucleotides matching TRBD1. The germline V gene encodes CDR1 MNHNS and CDR2 SASEGT. This CDR3 region has 14 residues.

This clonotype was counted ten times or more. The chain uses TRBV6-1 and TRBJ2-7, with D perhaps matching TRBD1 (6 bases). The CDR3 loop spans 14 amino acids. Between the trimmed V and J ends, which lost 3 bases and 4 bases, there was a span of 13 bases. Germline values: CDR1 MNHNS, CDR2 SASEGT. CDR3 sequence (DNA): TGTGCCAGCAGTGAGTCCCGGGACAAGTACGAGCAGTACGTC. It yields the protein CASSESRDKYEQYV.

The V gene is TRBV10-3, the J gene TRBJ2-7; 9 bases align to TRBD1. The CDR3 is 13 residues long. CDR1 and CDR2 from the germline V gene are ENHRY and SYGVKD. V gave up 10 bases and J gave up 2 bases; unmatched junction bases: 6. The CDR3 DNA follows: TGTGCCACGAGACAGGGGGAGGCCTACGAGCAGTACGTC. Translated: CATRQGEAYEQYV.

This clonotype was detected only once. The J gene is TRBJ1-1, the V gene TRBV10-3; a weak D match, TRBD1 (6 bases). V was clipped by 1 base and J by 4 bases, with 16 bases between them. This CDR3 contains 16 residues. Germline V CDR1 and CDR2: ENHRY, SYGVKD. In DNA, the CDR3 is TGTGCCATCAGTGAGTGGGGAGGACAGAGGGGCACTGAAGCTTTCTTT. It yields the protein CAISEWGGQRGTEAFF.

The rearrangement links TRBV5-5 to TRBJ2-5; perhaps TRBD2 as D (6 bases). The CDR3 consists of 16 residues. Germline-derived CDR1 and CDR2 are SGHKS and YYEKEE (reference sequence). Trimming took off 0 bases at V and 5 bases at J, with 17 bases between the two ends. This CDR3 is CASSLVGGAGWETQYF. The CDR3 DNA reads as TGTGCCAGCAGCTTGGTTGGTGGGGCGGGATGGGAGACCCAGTACTTC.

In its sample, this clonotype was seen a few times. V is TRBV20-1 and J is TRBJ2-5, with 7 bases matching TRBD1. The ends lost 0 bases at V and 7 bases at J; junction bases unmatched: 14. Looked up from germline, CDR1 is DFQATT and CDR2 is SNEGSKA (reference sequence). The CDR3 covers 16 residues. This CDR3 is CSARDATGAARRTQYF. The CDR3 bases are TGCAGTGCTAGAGATGCTACAGGGGCCGCTCGCCGGACCCAGTACTTC.

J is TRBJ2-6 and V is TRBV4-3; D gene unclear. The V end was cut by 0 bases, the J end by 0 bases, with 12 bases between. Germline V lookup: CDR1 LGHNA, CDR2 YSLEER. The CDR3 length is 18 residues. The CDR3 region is CASSQEGPESSGANVLTF. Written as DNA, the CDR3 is TGCGCCAGCAGCCAAGAAGGGCCGGAGAGCTCTGGGGCCAACGTCCTGACTTTC.

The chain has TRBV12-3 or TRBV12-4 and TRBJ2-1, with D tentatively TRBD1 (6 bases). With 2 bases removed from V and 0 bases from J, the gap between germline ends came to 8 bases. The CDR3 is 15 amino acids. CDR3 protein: CASSLTGPSYNEQFF. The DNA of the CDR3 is TGTGCCAGCAGTTTAACAGGGCCCTCCTACAATGAGCAGTTCTTC.

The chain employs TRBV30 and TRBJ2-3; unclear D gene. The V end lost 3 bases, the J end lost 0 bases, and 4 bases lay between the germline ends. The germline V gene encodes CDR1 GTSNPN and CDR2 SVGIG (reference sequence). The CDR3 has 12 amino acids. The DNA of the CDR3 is TGTGCCTGGAGCCCTAGCACAGATACGCAGTATTTT. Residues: CAWSPSTDTQYF.

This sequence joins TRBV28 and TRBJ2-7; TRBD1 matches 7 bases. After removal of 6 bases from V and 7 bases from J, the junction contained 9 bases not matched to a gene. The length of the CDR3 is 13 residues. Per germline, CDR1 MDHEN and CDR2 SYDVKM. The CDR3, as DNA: TGTGCCAGCAGCTCCGGGACAGAGAGTGAGCAGTACGTC. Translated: CASSSGTESEQYV.

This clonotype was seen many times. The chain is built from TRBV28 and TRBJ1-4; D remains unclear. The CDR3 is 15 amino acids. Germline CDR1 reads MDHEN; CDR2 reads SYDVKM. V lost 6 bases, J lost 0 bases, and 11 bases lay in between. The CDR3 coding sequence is TGTGCCAGCAGCCGGAGACGGGCAACTAATGAAAAACTGTTTTTT. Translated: CASSRRRATNEKLFF.